Shown below are 21 T cell receptor beta chains from a single sample sequenced in a study of blood T cell repertoires in COVID-19. Generated by immunoSEQ multiplex PCR, the TCRdb table keeps only in-frame clones and is missing some. The data hold around 150,000 clones, with 70% to 90% observed a single time. The sample taken for sequencing was PBMCs or T cells enriched from blood (not recorded which). The receptors originated from a middle-aged man who had recovered from COVID-19.

This chain connects TRBV6-5 to TRBJ1-5; TRBD1 might be the D (5 bases). Trimming removed 7 bases at V and 8 bases at J, with 18 bases between. Germline CDR1 is MNHEY and CDR2 is SVGAGI. CDR3 length: 14 amino acids. Here the CDR3 DNA reads TGTGCCAGCACCTTAGGGAGGGGTTGGGAGCCCCAGCATTTT. This sequence encodes CASTLGRGWEPQHF.

This clone was detected a few times. This chain connects TRBV6-4 to TRBJ2-2; 8 bases are a match to TRBD1. With V trimmed by 6 bases and J by 3 bases, 6 bases remained unmatched. CDR1 is MRHNA, CDR2 SNTAGT, per germline. CDR3 length equals 15 residues. The CDR3 here is CASSPTGDHTGELFF. CDR3 sequence (DNA): TGTGCCAGCAGCCCGACAGGGGACCACACCGGGGAGCTGTTTTTT.

V gene TRBV18 combines with J gene TRBJ2-1; a possible D gene is TRBD2 (6 bases). Trimming took off 2 bases at V and 6 bases at J, with 8 bases between the two ends. Per germline, CDR1 KGHSH and CDR2 LQKENI. The CDR3 totals 13 residues. The CDR3 bases are TGTGCCAGCTCACCAACTAGCTTCAATGAGCAGTTCTTC. Its protein product is CASSPTSFNEQFF.

The gene calls are TRBV10-3 and TRBJ1-4; D gene uncertain. CDR1 ENHRY and CDR2 SYGVKD come from the germline V gene. The CDR3 consists of 13 residues. V lost 4 bases, J lost 8 bases, and 11 bases lay in between. This CDR3 reads CAISGRGGEKLFF. The CDR3 coding sequence is TGTGCCATCAGTGGAAGAGGTGGAGAAAAACTGTTTTTT.

In this sample, this clone turned up once. CDR3 in DNA: TGTGCCAGCAGCCAGCGGGGCAGGGCGCCTGAAGCTTTCTTT. Translation gives CASSQRGRAPEAFF. V and J are TRBV3-1 (or the pseudogene TRBV3-2) and TRBJ1-1; D might be TRBD1 (5 bases). Germline assignment: CDR1 LGHDT and CDR2 YNNKEL (reference sequence). This CDR3 region has 14 residues. V was trimmed by 3 bases and J by 6 bases, leaving 14 bases between them.

The chain is built from TRBV10-3 and TRBJ1-1; D possibly corresponds to TRBD1 (5 bases). This CDR3 has 12 residues. V gave up 8 bases and J gave up 4 bases, with 11 bases separating them. Germline-derived CDR1 and CDR2 are ENHRY and SYGVKD. The CDR3 nucleotides read TGTGCCATCGCCGCGGGGGTCACTGAAGCTTTCTTT. This sequence encodes CAIAAGVTEAFF.

The genes are TRBV11-3 and TRBJ2-1; D is undetermined. The germline CDR1 and CDR2 sequences are SGHNT and YENEEA. This CDR3 region has 15 residues. V was trimmed by 5 bases and J by 2 bases, leaving 13 bases between them. The CDR3 loop reads CASSPTANPYNEQFF. The DNA for the CDR3 is TGTGCCAGCAGCCCTACAGCAAACCCCTACAATGAGCAGTTCTTC. Using reference TRBV11-3 and TRBJ2-1 for the parts outside the CDR3, the full variable domain is EAGVVQSPRYKIIEKKQPVAFWCNPISGHNTLYWYLQNLGQGPELLIRYENEEAVDDSQLPKDRFSAERLKGVDSTLKIQPAELGDSAVYLCASSPTANPYNEQFFGPGTRLTVL.

This clone has a handful of counts. This chain links TRBV30 with TRBJ2-5; 7 nucleotides match TRBD2. Germline V gene data show CDR1 as GTSNPN and CDR2 as SVGIG (reference sequence). The CDR3 contains 13 residues. V trimming: 4 bases; J trimming: 5 bases; junction bases outside the gene matches: 7. The chain's CDR3 is CAWTLTSSETQYF. DNA of the CDR3: TGTGCCTGGACGCTGACTAGCTCGGAGACCCAGTACTTC.

This rearrangement joins TRBV7-8 to TRBJ1-2; TRBD1 aligns across 7 bases. V shed 1 base, J shed 3 bases, and the junction held 5 bases outside the gene matches. CDR1 is SGHVS, CDR2 FQNEAQ, per germline. The CDR3 is made up of 15 amino acids. CDR3 coding DNA: TGTGCCAGCAGCTTAGGCAGGGGGGTATACTATGGCTACACCTTC. Translating gives CASSLGRGVYYGYTF. Filled out from reference TRBV7-8 and TRBJ1-2, the complete variable domain reads GAGVSQSPRYKVAKRGQDVALRCDPISGHVSLFWYQQALGQGPEFLTYFQNEAQLDKSGLPSDRFFAERPEGSVSTLKIQRTQQEDSAVYLCASSLGRGVYYGYTFGSGTRLTVV.

CDR3 region: CASSPGQGLIYGYTF. In DNA, the CDR3 is TGTGCCAGCAGCCCAGGACAGGGGCTAATCTATGGCTACACCTTC. V usage is TRBV5-4 and J usage is TRBJ1-2, with TRBD1 matching 9 bases. The CDR3 loop spans 15 amino acids. Germline lookup yields CDR1 SGHNT and CDR2 YYREEE (reference sequence). V dropped 4 bases and J dropped 4; count of bases not matched to a gene: 8.

V is TRBV27 and J is TRBJ1-5; D perhaps matches TRBD1 (6 bases). Germline V gene sequence: CDR1 MNHEY, CDR2 SMNVEV (reference sequence). The V gene lost 1 base and the J gene lost 6 bases, with 10 bases spanning the gap. The CDR3 covers 14 residues. This CDR3 is CASSLLGAGQPQHF. CDR3 in DNA: TGTGCCAGCAGTTTATTGGGGGCGGGTCAGCCCCAGCATTTT.

This rearrangement joins TRBV3-1 (or the pseudogene TRBV3-2) to TRBJ2-5; 7 nucleotides line up with TRBD2. CDR1 is LGHDT, CDR2 YNNKEL, per germline (reference sequence). With 0 bases clipped from V and 1 base from J, the junction kept 11 bases outside the gene matches. The CDR3 has 18 residues. CDR3 amino acids: CASSQDDGEGGSQETQYF. The CDR3 nucleotides are TGTGCCAGCAGCCAAGATGACGGGGAGGGTGGGAGCCAAGAGACCCAGTACTTC.

The V gene is TRBV20-1, the J gene TRBJ2-1; a possible D gene is TRBD2 (6 bases). This CDR3 contains 14 residues. V was trimmed by 3 bases and J by 7 bases, leaving 16 bases between them. Germline loops: CDR1 DFQATT, CDR2 SNEGSKA (reference sequence). The CDR3 DNA reads TGCAGTGCTAGTCTCATGGTACTAGCTAATGAGCAGTTCTTC. Residues: CSASLMVLANEQFF.

The genes are TRBV27 and TRBJ2-3; 7 bases match TRBD1. Per germline, CDR1 MNHEY and CDR2 SMNVEV (reference sequence). The CDR3 consists of 15 residues. The V gene end was trimmed by 5 bases and the J gene end by 7 bases; junction bases not matched to a gene: 12. The chain's CDR3 is CASSPEGGPVNTQYF. CDR3 sequence (DNA): TGTGCCAGCAGTCCAGAAGGGGGCCCTGTCAATACGCAGTATTTT.

The V gene is TRBV24-1, the J gene TRBJ2-1; D is uncertain. Per the germline V gene, CDR1 is KGHDR and CDR2 is SFDVKD. V lost 4 bases and J 10 bases, leaving 19 bases between the germline ends. The CDR3 contains 15 residues. CDR3 nucleotides: TGTGCCACCAGTGACACCCCCGCAGGATTTTTAGAGCAGTTCTTC. The encoded protein is CATSDTPAGFLEQFF.

The rearrangement uses TRBV2 and TRBJ1-5; possible D gene TRBD1, 5 bases. This CDR3 is 12 amino acids long. The V and J ends lost 2 bases and 10 bases respectively, with 9 bases between them. Germline CDR1 reads SNHLY; CDR2 reads FYNNEI. Written as DNA, the CDR3 is TGTGCCAGCAGTGAAAGGGGCTCCCCCCAGCATTTT. This encodes CASSERGSPQHF.

The chain links TRBV5-8 to TRBJ2-2; possible D gene TRBD1, 5 bases. Germline V gene sequence: CDR1 SGHTS, CDR2 YDEGEE. The germline V and J ends were trimmed by 5 bases and 5 bases, with 13 bases remaining between them. This CDR3 contains 14 residues. In nucleotides, the CDR3 is TGTGCCAGCAGAGAGACAGAAAATACCGGGGAGCTGTTTTTT. This sequence encodes CASRETENTGELFF.

J is TRBJ1-5 and V is TRBV5-1; the match to TRBD1 covers 9 bases. Germline V lookup: CDR1 SGHRS, CDR2 YFSETQ. There are 15 residues in the CDR3. J lost 6 bases, V lost 5 bases, and 9 bases had no gene match. CDR3 DNA sequence: TGCGCCAGCAGGCAGGGGACAGGGATAGGTCAGCCCCAGCATTTT. Translated, it gives CASRQGTGIGQPQHF.

The CDR3 DNA sequence: TGCGCCAGCAGAGCACCCTCCACTAGCGGGGGTTACAATGAGCAGTTCTTC. Encoded protein: CASRAPSTSGGYNEQFF. This chain uses TRBV5-1 with TRBJ2-1, with 11 bases fitting TRBD2. The CDR3 spans 17 residues. The V segment lost 5 bases and the J segment 4 bases; nucleotides outside the gene matches: 11. Per germline, CDR1 SGHRS and CDR2 YFSETQ.

The chain is built from TRBV5-1 and TRBJ2-2, with 7 positions matching TRBD1. Germline V gene sequence: CDR1 SGHRS, CDR2 YFSETQ. CDR3 length equals 14 residues. With 4 bases clipped from V and 4 bases from J, the junction kept 4 bases outside the gene matches. CDR3 coding DNA: TGCGCCAGCAGCCCAGACAGGGCCACCGGGGAGCTGTTTTTT. This encodes CASSPDRATGELFF.

The genes are TRBV7-9 and TRBJ1-4; TRBD1 agrees at 7 bases. Germline CDR1 is SEHNR and CDR2 is FQNEAQ (reference sequence). This CDR3 has 15 residues. V dropped 4 bases and J dropped 5; count of bases not matched to a gene: 7. CDR3 nucleotides: TGTGCCAGCAGCTCACAACAGGGGCTGAATGAAAAACTGTTTTTT. This gives the protein CASSSQQGLNEKLFF.